This entry lists 14 T cell receptor beta chains sequenced from one sample in a study of blood T cell repertoires in COVID-19. Assay used: immunoSEQ multiplex PCR; TCRdb lists only in-frame clones, some missing. The table records more than 75,000 clones, around 90% of them present only once. The sample taken for sequencing was peripheral blood. The receptors here all came from a woman older than 75 with acute or convalescent COVID-19.

V is TRBV15 and J is TRBJ1-1; D is unclear. V lost 5 bases and J 3 bases, leaving 10 bases between the germline ends. The CDR3 consists of 13 residues. CDR1 and CDR2 (germline): LNHNV, YYDKDF (reference sequence). This CDR3 reads CATSQDSDTEAFF. The CDR3 region has the DNA TGTGCCACCAGCCAGGATTCGGACACTGAAGCTTTCTTT.

This clone was counted once. V gene TRBV4-3 combines with J gene TRBJ1-1; 7 positions match TRBD1. Germline V gene data show CDR1 as LGHNA and CDR2 as YSLEER. V gave up 4 bases and J gave up 0 bases; unmatched junction bases: 5. The CDR3 is 15 residues long. CDR3 coding DNA: TGCGCCAGCAGCCGAGGGGGACAGTTGAACACTGAAGCTTTCTTT. Amino acid sequence: CASSRGGQLNTEAFF.

This clone came up once. The V and J genes are TRBV7-9 and TRBJ2-1; 9 bases align to TRBD2. V shed 0 bases, J shed 2 bases, and the junction held 8 bases outside the gene matches. The CDR3 loop spans 18 amino acids. CDR1 SEHNR and CDR2 FQNEAQ come from the germline V gene (reference sequence). DNA of the CDR3: TGTGCCAGCAGCTTAGCGATGTGGGCTAGCGGGACCTACAATGAGCAGTTCTTC. It translates to CASSLAMWASGTYNEQFF.

This chain's CDR3 is CASSSAGTSVETQYF. In DNA, the CDR3 is TGCGCCAGCAGCTCCGCCGGGACTAGCGTTGAGACCCAGTACTTC. The chain employs TRBV5-1 and TRBJ2-5; 10 nucleotides agree with TRBD2. The V segment lost 3 bases and the J segment 5 bases; nucleotides outside the gene matches: 7. The CDR3 is 15 amino acids. Per germline, CDR1 SGHRS and CDR2 YFSETQ. Full variable domain (missing parts from reference TRBV5-1 and TRBJ2-5): KAGVTQTPRYLIKTRGQQVTLSCSPISGHRSVSWYQQTPGQGLQFLFEYFSETQRNKGNFPGRFSGRQFSNSRSEMNVSTLELGDSALYLCASSSAGTSVETQYFGPGTRLLVL.

The chain combines TRBV7-2 with TRBJ1-2; D unresolved. The CDR3 extends over 11 amino acids. CDR1 and CDR2 (germline): SGHTA, FQGNSA. The V and J ends lost 2 bases and 8 bases respectively, with 6 bases between them. This CDR3 is CASSLLKGYTF. CDR3 nucleotide sequence: TGTGCCAGCAGCTTATTAAAAGGCTACACCTTC.

This rearrangement joins TRBV5-6 to TRBJ2-7, with TRBD1 identical over 7 bases. This CDR3 is built from 15 residues. V lost 0 bases and J lost 3; bases outside the gene matches: 6. Germline CDR1 is SGHDT and CDR2 is YYEEEE. CDR3 in amino acids: CASSLGIGQVYEQYF. The CDR3 DNA reads as TGTGCCAGCAGCTTGGGGATCGGACAGGTCTACGAGCAGTACTTC.

The chain recombines TRBV6-4 with TRBJ2-1; 7 nucleotides align to TRBD2. The V gene's germline CDR1 is MRHNA and CDR2 SNTAGT. The CDR3 sequence is 18 residues long. V lost 0 bases and J lost 8; bases outside the gene matches: 16. CDR3 sequence reads: CASSDSGMGGGARDEQFF. DNA of the CDR3: TGTGCCAGCAGTGACTCCGGGATGGGCGGGGGTGCTCGGGATGAGCAGTTCTTC.

This clone was observed a single time. This sequence joins TRBV7-8 and TRBJ2-1, with D perhaps TRBD1 (6 bases). V was cut by 1 base and J by 0 bases, with 7 bases left in between. Per the germline V gene, CDR1 is SGHVS and CDR2 is FQNEAQ. CDR3 size: 15 residues. The CDR3 reads CASSLGTASYNEQFF. The CDR3 bases are TGTGCCAGCAGCTTAGGGACAGCCTCCTACAATGAGCAGTTCTTC.

The chain is built from TRBV2 and TRBJ2-3; TRBD2 might be the D (6 bases). Trimming removed 6 bases at V and 0 bases at J, with 10 bases between. Germline loops: CDR1 SNHLY, CDR2 FYNNEI. CDR3 length equals 14 residues. The CDR3 sequence is CASSLSGSTDTQYF. CDR3 DNA sequence: TGTGCCAGCAGCTTGAGCGGGAGCACAGATACGCAGTATTTT.

The chain joins TRBV28 to TRBJ1-2; 9 bases are shared with TRBD1. The V and J ends lost 2 bases and 5 bases, in that order; junction bases with no gene match: 6. Germline CDR1 is MDHEN and CDR2 is SYDVKM. CDR3 length equals 15 residues. The CDR3 protein is CASSLTGGAWYGYTF. CDR3 DNA sequence: TGTGCCAGCAGTTTAACAGGGGGCGCGTGGTATGGCTACACCTTC.

The J gene is TRBJ2-7, the V gene TRBV21-1; TRBD2 is the table's D call and was not checked against the DNA. TRBV21-1 counts as a pseudogene. This CDR3 comprises 17 residues. CDR3 sequence reads: CASSENGSGRPHYEQYF. In DNA, the CDR3 is TGTGCCAGCAGCGAAAATGGGAGCGGGAGGCCGCACTACGAGCAGTACTTC.

The chain has TRBV9 and TRBJ1-1; 8 bases match TRBD1. Germline lookup yields CDR1 SGDLS and CDR2 YYNGEE. Trimming took 4 bases from V and 1 from J; bases not matched to a gene: 9. This CDR3 is 16 amino acids long. The CDR3 loop reads CASSPRQGAANTEAFF. The CDR3 nucleotides are TGTGCCAGCAGCCCCCGCCAGGGGGCTGCGAACACTGAAGCTTTCTTT.

The chain combines TRBV9 with TRBJ1-3; a weak D match, TRBD1 (6 bases). V was clipped by 3 bases and J by 3 bases, with 16 bases between them. The CDR3 extends over 16 amino acids. CDR1 is SGDLS, CDR2 YYNGEE, per germline. CDR3 bases: TGTGCCAGCAGCGGACAAGACAGGCCCTATGGAAACACCATATATTTT. It translates to CASSGQDRPYGNTIYF.

V gene TRBV30 combines with J gene TRBJ1-2, with 10 bases aligning to TRBD1. This CDR3 contains 15 residues. Per germline, CDR1 GTSNPN and CDR2 SVGIG (reference sequence). V gave up 1 base and J gave up 6 bases; unmatched junction bases: 8. CDR3 in DNA: TGTGCCTGGAGTGGACGACAGGGGGCGAGTCATGGCTACACCTTC. Protein product: CAWSGRQGASHGYTF.